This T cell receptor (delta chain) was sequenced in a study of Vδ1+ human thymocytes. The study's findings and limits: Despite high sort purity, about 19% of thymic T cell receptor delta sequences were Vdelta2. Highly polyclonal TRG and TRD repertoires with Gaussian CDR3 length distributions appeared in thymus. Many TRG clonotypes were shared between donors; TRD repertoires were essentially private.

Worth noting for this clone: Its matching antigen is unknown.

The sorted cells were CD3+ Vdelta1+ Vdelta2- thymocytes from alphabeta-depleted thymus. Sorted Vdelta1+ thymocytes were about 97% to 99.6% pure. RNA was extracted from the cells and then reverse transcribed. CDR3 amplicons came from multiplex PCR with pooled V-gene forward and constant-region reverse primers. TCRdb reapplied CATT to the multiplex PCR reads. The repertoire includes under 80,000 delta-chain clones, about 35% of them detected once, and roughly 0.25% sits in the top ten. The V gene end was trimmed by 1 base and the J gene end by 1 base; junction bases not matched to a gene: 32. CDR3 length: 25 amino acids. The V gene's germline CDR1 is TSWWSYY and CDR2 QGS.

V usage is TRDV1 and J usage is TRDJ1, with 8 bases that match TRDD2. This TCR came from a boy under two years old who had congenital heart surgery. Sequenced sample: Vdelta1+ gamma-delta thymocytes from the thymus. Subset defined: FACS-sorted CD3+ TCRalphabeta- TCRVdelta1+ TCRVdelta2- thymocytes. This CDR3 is CALGERRGGLFLQKRGPLPTDKLIF. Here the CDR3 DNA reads TGTGCTCTTGGGGAACGTCGCGGGGGCCTCTTCCTACAAAAACGGGGGCCTCTTCCCACCGATAAACTCATCTTT.